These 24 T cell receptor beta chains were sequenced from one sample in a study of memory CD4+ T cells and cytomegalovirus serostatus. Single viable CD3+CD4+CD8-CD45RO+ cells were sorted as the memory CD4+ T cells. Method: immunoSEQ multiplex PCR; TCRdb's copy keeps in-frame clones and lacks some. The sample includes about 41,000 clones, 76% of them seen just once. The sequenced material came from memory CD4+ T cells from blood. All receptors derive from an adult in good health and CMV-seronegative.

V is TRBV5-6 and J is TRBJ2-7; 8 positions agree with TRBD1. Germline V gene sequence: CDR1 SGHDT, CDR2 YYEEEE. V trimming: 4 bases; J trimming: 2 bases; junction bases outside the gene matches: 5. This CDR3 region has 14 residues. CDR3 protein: CASSRPGQAYEQYF. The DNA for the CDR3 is TGTGCCAGCAGCCGACCGGGACAGGCCTACGAGCAGTACTTC.

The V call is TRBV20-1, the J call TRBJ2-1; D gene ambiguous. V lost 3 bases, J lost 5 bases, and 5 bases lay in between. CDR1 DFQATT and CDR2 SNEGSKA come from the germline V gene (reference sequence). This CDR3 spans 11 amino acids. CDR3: CSASTNNEQFF. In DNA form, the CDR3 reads TGCAGTGCTAGCACAAACAATGAGCAGTTCTTC.

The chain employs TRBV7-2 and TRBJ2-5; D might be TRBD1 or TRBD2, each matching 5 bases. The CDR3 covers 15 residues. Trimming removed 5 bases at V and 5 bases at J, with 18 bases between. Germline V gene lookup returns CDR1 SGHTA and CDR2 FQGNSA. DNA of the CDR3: TGTGCCAGCAGCCCCCCCGGGCAGGGAGCGGAGACCCAGTACTTC. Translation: CASSPPGQGAETQYF.

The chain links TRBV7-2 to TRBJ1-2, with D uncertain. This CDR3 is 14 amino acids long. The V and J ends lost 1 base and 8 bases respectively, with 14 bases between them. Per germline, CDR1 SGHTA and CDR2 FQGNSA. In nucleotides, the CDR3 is TGTGCCAGCAGCTTAGGAAAAGCTCTCGGGGGCTACACCTTC. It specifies CASSLGKALGGYTF. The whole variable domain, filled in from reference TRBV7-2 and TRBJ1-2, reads GAGVSQSPSNKVTEKGKDVELRCDPISGHTALYWYRQSLGQGLEFLIYFQGNSAPDKSGLPSDRFSAERTGGSVSTLTIQRTQQEDSAVYLCASSLGKALGGYTFGSGTRLTVV.

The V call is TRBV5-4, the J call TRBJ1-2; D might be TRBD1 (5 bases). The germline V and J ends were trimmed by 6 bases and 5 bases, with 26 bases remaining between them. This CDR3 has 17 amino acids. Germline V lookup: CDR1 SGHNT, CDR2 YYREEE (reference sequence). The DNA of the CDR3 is TGTGCCAGCACCCCGTCTTCCGGAGGGGCAGCGAGGTATGGCTACACCTTC. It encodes CASTPSSGGAARYGYTF.

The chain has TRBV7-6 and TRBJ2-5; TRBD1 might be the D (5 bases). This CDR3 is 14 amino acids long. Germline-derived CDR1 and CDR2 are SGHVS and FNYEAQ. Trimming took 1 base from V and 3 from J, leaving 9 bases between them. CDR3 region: CASSLEATEETQYF. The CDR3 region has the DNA TGTGCCAGCAGCTTAGAAGCGACAGAAGAGACCCAGTACTTC.

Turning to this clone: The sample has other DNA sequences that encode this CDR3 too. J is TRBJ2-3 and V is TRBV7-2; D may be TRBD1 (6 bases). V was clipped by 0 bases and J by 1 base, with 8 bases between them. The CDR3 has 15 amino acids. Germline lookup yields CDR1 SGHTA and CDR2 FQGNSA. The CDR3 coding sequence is TGTGCCAGCAGCTTAGCGTCAGGGGGCACAGATACGCAGTATTTT. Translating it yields CASSLASGGTDTQYF.

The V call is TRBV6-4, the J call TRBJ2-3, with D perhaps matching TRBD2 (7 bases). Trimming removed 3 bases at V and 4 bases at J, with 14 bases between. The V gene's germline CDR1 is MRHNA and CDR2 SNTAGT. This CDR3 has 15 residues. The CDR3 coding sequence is TGTGCCAGCAGTGATGGGGGGGCTTTGGCAGATACGCAGTATTTT. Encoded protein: CASSDGGALADTQYF.

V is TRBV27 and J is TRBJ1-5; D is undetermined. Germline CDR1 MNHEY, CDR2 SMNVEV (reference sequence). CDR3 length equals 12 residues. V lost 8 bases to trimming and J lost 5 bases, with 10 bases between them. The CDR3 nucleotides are TGTGCCAGCGGGAGGAGGGATCAGCCCCAGCATTTT. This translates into CASGRRDQPQHF.

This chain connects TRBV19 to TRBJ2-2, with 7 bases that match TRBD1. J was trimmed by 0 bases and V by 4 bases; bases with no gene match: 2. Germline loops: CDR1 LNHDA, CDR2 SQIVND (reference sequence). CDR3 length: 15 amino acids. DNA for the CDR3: TGTGCCAGTAGTACCGGGACAGCGAACACCGGGGAGCTGTTTTTT. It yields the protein CASSTGTANTGELFF.

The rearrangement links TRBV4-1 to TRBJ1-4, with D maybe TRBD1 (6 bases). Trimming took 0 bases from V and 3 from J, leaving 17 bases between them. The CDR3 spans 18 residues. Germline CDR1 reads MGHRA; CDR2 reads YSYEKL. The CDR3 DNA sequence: TGCGCCAGCAGCCAAGATAAGGACAGAGCAGCAGCTAATGAAAAACTGTTTTTT. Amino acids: CASSQDKDRAAANEKLFF.

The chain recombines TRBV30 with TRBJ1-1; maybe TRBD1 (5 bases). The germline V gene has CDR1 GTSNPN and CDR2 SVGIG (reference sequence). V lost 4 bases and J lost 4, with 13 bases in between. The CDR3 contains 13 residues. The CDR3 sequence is CAWMGGRVTEAFF. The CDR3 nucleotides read TGTGCCTGGATGGGGGGTCGGGTCACTGAAGCTTTCTTT.

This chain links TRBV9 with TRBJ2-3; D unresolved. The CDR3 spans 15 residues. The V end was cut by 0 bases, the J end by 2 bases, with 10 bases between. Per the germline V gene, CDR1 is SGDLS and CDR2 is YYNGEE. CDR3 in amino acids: CASSVGQVVTDTQYF. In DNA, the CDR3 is TGTGCCAGCAGCGTAGGGCAGGTGGTCACAGATACGCAGTATTTT.

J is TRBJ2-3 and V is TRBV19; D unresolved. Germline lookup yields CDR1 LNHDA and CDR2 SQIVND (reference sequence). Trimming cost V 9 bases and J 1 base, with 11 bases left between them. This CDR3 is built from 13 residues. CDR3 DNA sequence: TGTGCCAGCCGTAGTGGAGGCACAGATACGCAGTATTTT. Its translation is CASRSGGTDTQYF.

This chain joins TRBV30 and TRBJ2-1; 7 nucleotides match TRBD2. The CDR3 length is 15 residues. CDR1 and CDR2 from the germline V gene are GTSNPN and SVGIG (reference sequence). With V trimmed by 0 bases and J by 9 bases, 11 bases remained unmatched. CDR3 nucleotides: TGTGCCTGGAGTGTGTATGGCGGGAGCAAGGGTGAGCAGTTCTTC. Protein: CAWSVYGGSKGEQFF.

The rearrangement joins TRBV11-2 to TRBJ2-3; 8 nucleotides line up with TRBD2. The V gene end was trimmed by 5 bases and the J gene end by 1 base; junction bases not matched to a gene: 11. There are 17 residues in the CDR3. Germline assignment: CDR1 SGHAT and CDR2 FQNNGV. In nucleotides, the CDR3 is TGTGCCAGCAGCCCCAGAGGTAGCGGGACACGCACAGATACGCAGTATTTT. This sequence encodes CASSPRGSGTRTDTQYF.

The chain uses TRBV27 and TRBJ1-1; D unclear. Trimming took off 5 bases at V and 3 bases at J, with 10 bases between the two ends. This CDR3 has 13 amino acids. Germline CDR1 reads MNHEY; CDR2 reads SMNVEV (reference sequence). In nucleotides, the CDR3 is TGTGCCAGCAGTCTTACCTTGGACACTGAAGCTTTCTTT. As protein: CASSLTLDTEAFF.

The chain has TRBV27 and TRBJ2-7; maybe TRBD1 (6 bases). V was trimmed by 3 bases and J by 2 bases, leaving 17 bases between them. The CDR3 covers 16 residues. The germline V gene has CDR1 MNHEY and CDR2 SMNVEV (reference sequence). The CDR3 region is CASSFRWGPQTYEQYF. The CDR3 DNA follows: TGTGCCAGCAGTTTTCGTTGGGGGCCCCAAACCTACGAGCAGTACTTC.

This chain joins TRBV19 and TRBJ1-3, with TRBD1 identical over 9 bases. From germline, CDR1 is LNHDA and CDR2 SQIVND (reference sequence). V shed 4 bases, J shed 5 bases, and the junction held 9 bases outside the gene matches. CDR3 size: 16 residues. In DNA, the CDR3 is TGTGCCAGTAGTACCCGAGGGGACAGGGATCGAAACACCATATATTTT. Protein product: CASSTRGDRDRNTIYF.

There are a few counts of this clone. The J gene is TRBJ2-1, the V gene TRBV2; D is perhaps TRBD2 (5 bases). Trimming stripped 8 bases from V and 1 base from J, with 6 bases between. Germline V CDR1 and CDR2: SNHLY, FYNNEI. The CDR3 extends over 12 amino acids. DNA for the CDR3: TGTGCCAGCGGACTTTCCTACAATGAGCAGTTCTTC. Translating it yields CASGLSYNEQFF.

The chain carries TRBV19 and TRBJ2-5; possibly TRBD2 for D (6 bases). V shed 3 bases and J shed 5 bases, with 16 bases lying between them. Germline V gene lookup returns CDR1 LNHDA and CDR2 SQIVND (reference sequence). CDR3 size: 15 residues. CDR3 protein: CASSIGGTYLETQYF. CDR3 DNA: TGTGCCAGTAGTATTGGCGGGACCTATTTGGAGACCCAGTACTTC.

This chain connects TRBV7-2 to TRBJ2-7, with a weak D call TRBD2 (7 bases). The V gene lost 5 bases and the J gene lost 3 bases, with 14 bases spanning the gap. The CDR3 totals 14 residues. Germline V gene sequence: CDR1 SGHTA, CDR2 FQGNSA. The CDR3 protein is CASSQGSGNYEQYF. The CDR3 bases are TGTGCCAGCAGCCAGGGGAGCGGGAACTACGAGCAGTACTTC.

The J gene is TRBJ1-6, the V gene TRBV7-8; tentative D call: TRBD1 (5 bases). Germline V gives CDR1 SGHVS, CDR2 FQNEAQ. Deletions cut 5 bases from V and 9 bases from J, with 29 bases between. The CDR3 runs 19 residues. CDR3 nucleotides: TGTGCCAGCAGCCAACTATCATTACCCCAGGGCGGGAGGGCTTCACCCCTCCACTTT. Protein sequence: CASSQLSLPQGGRASPLHF.

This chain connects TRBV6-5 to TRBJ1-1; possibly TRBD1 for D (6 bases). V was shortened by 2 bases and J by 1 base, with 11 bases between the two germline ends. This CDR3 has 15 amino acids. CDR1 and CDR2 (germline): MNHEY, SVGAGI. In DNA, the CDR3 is TGTGCCAGCAGTTACCTCGACAGGAGGAACACTGAAGCTTTCTTT. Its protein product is CASSYLDRRNTEAFF.